This TCR beta chain was documented in a study of lymphopenia after photon versus proton radiotherapy. Looked up from germline, CDR1 is KGHSH and CDR2 is LQKENI. This CDR3 is built from 15 residues. V lost 5 bases and J lost 2; bases outside the gene matches: 5. This table comes from immunoSEQ multiplex PCR, and its TCRdb copy is limited to in-frame clones, with some not included. The sample gives about 24,000 clones, about four fifths of which show up once; under 25% is in the top ten. The sequence was collected from a man aged 35-49 years with gastric cancer. Sample: peripheral blood, taken from a patient treated with photon-based radiotherapy. V is TRBV18 and J is TRBJ2-7; 11 bases match TRBD2. The CDR3 loop is CASSGLAGGTYEQYF. Written as DNA, the CDR3 is TGTGCCAGCTCAGGTCTAGCGGGGGGAACCTACGAGCAGTACTTC.